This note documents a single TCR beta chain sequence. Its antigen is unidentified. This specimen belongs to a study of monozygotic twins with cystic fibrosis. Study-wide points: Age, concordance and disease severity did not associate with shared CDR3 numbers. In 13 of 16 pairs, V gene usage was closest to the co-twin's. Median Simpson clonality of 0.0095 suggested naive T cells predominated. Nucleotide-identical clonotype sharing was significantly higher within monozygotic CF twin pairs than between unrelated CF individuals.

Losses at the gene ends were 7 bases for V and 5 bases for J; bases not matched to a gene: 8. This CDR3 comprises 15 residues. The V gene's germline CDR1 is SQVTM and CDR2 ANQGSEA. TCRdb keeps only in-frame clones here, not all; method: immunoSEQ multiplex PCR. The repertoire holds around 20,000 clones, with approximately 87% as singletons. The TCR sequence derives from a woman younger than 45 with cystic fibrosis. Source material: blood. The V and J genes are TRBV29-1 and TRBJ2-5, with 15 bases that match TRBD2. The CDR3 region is CSAEGTSGGWETQYF. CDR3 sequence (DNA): TGCAGCGCCGAAGGGACTAGCGGGGGGTGGGAGACCCAGTACTTC.